The T cell receptor (beta chain) under discussion was sequenced for a study of beta chain features in type 1 diabetes. General study results and limits: Patients showed naive, central memory and Treg TCRB repertoires that appeared more similar than those of healthy donors.

CDR1 SGHRS and CDR2 YFSETQ come from the germline V gene. The CDR3 consists of 16 residues. Trimming cost V 4 bases and J 5 bases, with 19 bases left between them. As to this clone: Antigen: not known.

cDNA synthesis used the whole RNA isolate, giving expressed TCRB sequences. Some clones are missing from TCRdb's copy, which holds only in-frame ones; the method was immunoSEQ multiplex PCR. The table records hundreds of thousands of clones, roughly 13% of them present only once. Researchers reported sorting CD4+ naive, central memory, regulatory and stem cell-like memory cells via CD45RO/CCR7/CD25/CD127/CD95/CD27. The V gene is TRBV5-1, the J gene TRBJ1-5, with D maybe TRBD1 (5 bases). The clonotype was recovered from a man aged 25 to 40 in good health. Sequencing was performed on naive CD4+ T cells from blood. CDR3 bases: TGCGCCAGCAGCCCCGGGACCCCCGGGGGAGATCAGCCCCAGCATTTT. Translated, it gives CASSPGTPGGDQPQHF.